These 18 T cell receptor beta chains came from one sample sequenced in a study of blood T cell repertoires in COVID-19. Clones were read by immunoSEQ multiplex PCR, and TCRdb kept only the in-frame ones, dropping some. The table includes roughly 300,000 clones, about 88% detected once. The sequencing input was peripheral blood. The receptors were sampled from a human donor with COVID-19, enrolled during active disease. The donor label of this sample is uncertain.

The genes are TRBV6-5 and TRBJ2-3, with D perhaps matching TRBD1 (7 bases). V lost 7 bases and J 6 bases, leaving 14 bases between the germline ends. CDR3 length: 13 amino acids. The germline V gene encodes CDR1 MNHEY and CDR2 SVGAGI. The CDR3 DNA reads as TGTGCCAGCAAATTCAGGGGGGCGGATACGCAGTATTTT. This gives the protein CASKFRGADTQYF.

V gene TRBV29-1 combines with J gene TRBJ1-5; 10 bases align to TRBD1. J gave up 4 bases and V 5 bases, and 5 bases lay outside the gene matches. Germline loops: CDR1 SQVTM, CDR2 ANQGSEA. The CDR3 extends over 14 amino acids. The CDR3 DNA reads TGCAGCGTTAAGAGACAGGGGGCGAATCAGCCCCAGCATTTT. Encoded protein: CSVKRQGANQPQHF.

The rearrangement uses TRBV18 and TRBJ2-3; D may be TRBD2 (5 bases). The CDR3 runs 18 residues. V was clipped by 1 base and J by 0 bases, with 17 bases between them. The germline V gene encodes CDR1 KGHSH and CDR2 LQKENI. CDR3 DNA sequence: TGTGCCAGCTCACCACTTCAGTTTTCTAGCTCTAGCACAGATACGCAGTATTTT. This sequence encodes CASSPLQFSSSSTDTQYF.

V and J are TRBV3-1 (or the pseudogene TRBV3-2) and TRBJ2-3; 7 nucleotides match TRBD2. The CDR3 spans 17 residues. The trim removed 0 bases at V and 9 bases at J, leaving 15 bases unmatched. Germline lookup yields CDR1 LGHDT and CDR2 YNNKEL (reference sequence). CDR3: CASSQDFGGGPRETQYF. The CDR3 DNA sequence: TGTGCCAGCAGCCAAGATTTCGGGGGAGGGCCGCGGGAGACGCAGTATTTT.

The rearrangement joins TRBV9 to TRBJ2-7; 10 nucleotides agree with TRBD2. V was pared by 4 bases and J by 4 bases, with 11 bases of the junction left unmatched. In germline, CDR1 is SGDLS, CDR2 YYNGEE. CDR3 size: 16 residues. CDR3 amino acids: CASSPDTLAGVYEQYF. The CDR3 DNA reads as TGTGCCAGCAGCCCAGATACGCTAGCGGGAGTGTACGAGCAGTACTTC.

The rearrangement links TRBV6-5 to TRBJ2-1; D remains ambiguous. Between the trimmed V and J ends, which lost 7 bases and 7 bases, there was a span of 5 bases. The CDR3 contains 10 residues. Germline assignment: CDR1 MNHEY and CDR2 SVGAGI. CDR3 protein: CASKRNEQFF. CDR3 coding DNA: TGTGCCAGCAAACGGAATGAGCAGTTCTTC.

A note on this clone: The same CDR3 arises from other DNA sequences in this sample as well. The chain combines TRBV27 with TRBJ1-1; D remains unclear. V lost 6 bases and J 1 base, leaving 9 bases between the germline ends. CDR3 length equals 13 residues. Germline CDR1 is MNHEY and CDR2 is SMNVEV (reference sequence). Here the CDR3 reads CASRPSGNTEAFF. The CDR3 DNA reads TGTGCCAGCAGACCCTCGGGGAACACTGAAGCTTTCTTT.

The chain couples TRBV7-9 to TRBJ2-1, with D possibly matching TRBD2 (5 bases). V was clipped by 4 bases and J by 0 bases, with 19 bases between them. Germline V lookup: CDR1 SEHNR, CDR2 FQNEAQ (reference sequence). This CDR3 spans 18 amino acids. CDR3 bases: TGTGCCAGCAGCTCCTATCCGGACGGAGGAGCCTCCTACAATGAGCAGTTCTTC. It specifies CASSSYPDGGASYNEQFF.

The rearrangement joins TRBV7-9 to TRBJ2-7; 8 bases match TRBD2. V lost 0 bases, J lost 3 bases, and 1 base stayed unmatched. From germline, CDR1 is SEHNR and CDR2 FQNEAQ (reference sequence). CDR3 size: 14 residues. The CDR3 loop is CASSLAGTSYEQYF. The CDR3 nucleotides are TGTGCCAGCAGCTTAGCCGGGACTAGCTACGAGCAGTACTTC.

The rearrangement links TRBV9 to TRBJ2-2; tentatively, D is TRBD1 (5 bases). Per germline, CDR1 SGDLS and CDR2 YYNGEE. The germline V and J ends were trimmed by 4 bases and 4 bases, with 14 bases remaining between them. The CDR3 has 15 amino acids. Here the CDR3 reads CASSLSQGVTGELFF. In DNA, the CDR3 is TGTGCCAGCAGCCTCTCCCAAGGGGTCACCGGGGAGCTGTTTTTT.

The rearrangement links TRBV19 to TRBJ2-7, with D perhaps matching TRBD2 (7 bases). The CDR3 has 14 amino acids. Trimming shortened V by 3 bases and J by 2 bases, and 11 bases separated the two germline ends. Germline V gives CDR1 LNHDA, CDR2 SQIVND (reference sequence). The chain's CDR3 is CASSIQGGAYEQYF. In DNA form, the CDR3 reads TGTGCCAGTAGTATTCAAGGGGGGGCCTACGAGCAGTACTTC.

The CDR3 region is CAISESGQGAKDTQYF. The CDR3 DNA is TGTGCCATCAGTGAGTCGGGACAGGGGGCAAAGGATACGCAGTATTTT. The chain combines TRBV10-3 with TRBJ2-3, with 12 bases matching TRBD1. J was trimmed by 6 bases and V by 0 bases; bases with no gene match: 4. Germline V gene lookup returns CDR1 ENHRY and CDR2 SYGVKD. The CDR3 is 16 amino acids.

The chain links TRBV30 to TRBJ2-3; 8 bases fit TRBD1. The CDR3 consists of 16 residues. Per germline, CDR1 GTSNPN and CDR2 SVGIG (reference sequence). V trimming: 0 bases; J trimming: 2 bases; junction bases outside the gene matches: 7. CDR3 sequence (DNA): TGTGCCTGGAGTGTAGGCCACAGGGGGACCACAGATACGCAGTATTTT. This translates into CAWSVGHRGTTDTQYF.

This chain joins TRBV29-1 and TRBJ2-7; D ambiguous. The CDR3 has 11 residues. Germline V gene data show CDR1 as SQVTM and CDR2 as ANQGSEA. The CDR3 protein is CSVEHSYEQYF. CDR3 bases: TGCAGTGTCGAGCACTCCTACGAGCAGTACTTC.

The chain recombines TRBV5-1 with TRBJ2-1; D is uncertain. CDR1 is SGHRS, CDR2 YFSETQ, per germline. This CDR3 contains 15 residues. The germline V and J ends were trimmed by 2 bases and 2 bases, with 11 bases remaining between them. CDR3: CASSLTSDAYNEQFF. The CDR3 nucleotides are TGCGCCAGCAGCTTAACCAGCGACGCCTACAATGAGCAGTTCTTC.

Written as DNA, the CDR3 is TGCGCCAGCAGCCAAGAGTCTACTAGCGGGAGGGAGCAGTTCTTC. Translated, it gives CASSQESTSGREQFF. This chain links TRBV4-3 with TRBJ2-1, with TRBD2 matching over 12 bases. V trimming: 0 bases; J trimming: 10 bases; junction bases outside the gene matches: 4. From germline, CDR1 is LGHNA and CDR2 YSLEER. This CDR3 has 15 amino acids.

This chain links TRBV9 with TRBJ2-3; TRBD1 aligns across 7 bases. Germline CDR1 is SGDLS and CDR2 is YYNGEE. CDR3 length: 14 amino acids. After removal of 4 bases from V and 3 bases from J, the junction contained 5 bases not matched to a gene. The CDR3 DNA reads TGTGCCAGCAGCAATAGACAGGGAACAGATACGCAGTATTTT. This encodes CASSNRQGTDTQYF.

The CDR3 region is CAISAEEVTLANYGYTF. The CDR3 DNA sequence: TGTGCCATCAGTGCAGAGGAGGTGACATTAGCTAACTATGGCTACACCTTC. The J gene is TRBJ1-2, the V gene TRBV10-3, with D hard to call. With 4 bases removed from V and 0 bases from J, the gap between germline ends came to 18 bases. The CDR3 is made up of 17 amino acids. Germline V gene data show CDR1 as ENHRY and CDR2 as SYGVKD.